This TCR beta chain was observed in a study of blood T cell repertoires in COVID-19. Self-reported history from a screening survey and questionnaire set each donor's cohort. CDR1 is SNHLY, CDR2 FYNNEI, per germline. The CDR3 covers 14 residues. Between the trimmed V and J ends, which lost 7 bases and 2 bases, there was a span of 14 bases. Per the authors' pipeline: Amplification of reference gene primers provided the estimated nucleated cell counts. Profiled with immunoSEQ multiplex PCR; TCRdb holds only in-frame clones, not every one. The V and J calls and clone size were taken over from that table, and D and trimming were inferred from the DNA. The sample yields about 480,000 clones, 70% to 90% seen once.

Sequences were obtained from PBMCs or T cells enriched from blood (not recorded which). V is TRBV2 and J is TRBJ1-2; D might be TRBD1 (6 bases). This receptor was taken from a woman aged 40 to 55 who had recovered from COVID-19. The CDR3 DNA follows: TGTGCCAGCACTATTGGGGGCCGAAACTATGGCTACACCTTC. Translated, it gives CASTIGGRNYGYTF. The complete variable domain, with remaining parts taken from reference TRBV2 and TRBJ1-2, reads EPEVTQTPSHQVTQMGQEVILRCVPISNHLYFYWYRQILGQKVEFLVSFYNNEISEKSEIFDDQFSVERPDGSNFTLKIRSTKLEDSAMYFCASTIGGRNYGYTFGSGTRLTVV.